These 4 T cell receptor beta chains were all obtained from the same sample, sequenced in a study of beta chain features in type 1 diabetes. Regarding the study as a whole: Type 1 diabetes patients had moderately but significantly shorter TCRB CDR3s in all four CD4+ subsets.

Reverse transcribing all isolated RNA meant expressed TCRB transcripts were sequenced. The method was immunoSEQ multiplex PCR; TCRdb's version includes in-frame clones alone and lacks a portion of them. The sample consists of over 150,000 clones, almost 8% of them appearing once. These receptors' targets are unknown. Sequencing was done on a sample of central memory CD4+ T cells from blood. The receptors come from a man aged 18 to 35 with type 1 diabetes.

In this sample, this clone turned up a few times. This chain uses TRBV18 with TRBJ2-1, with D tentatively TRBD2 (5 bases). This CDR3 contains 13 residues. From germline, CDR1 is KGHSH and CDR2 LQKENI. The germline V and J ends were trimmed by 1 base and 7 bases, with 8 bases remaining between them. CDR3 nucleotides: TGTGCCAGCTCACCACGGGAGCTGAATGAGCAGTTCTTC. Translation: CASSPRELNEQFF.

In this sample, this clone turned up many times. This chain joins TRBV2 and TRBJ2-3, with D uncertain. This CDR3 region has 14 residues. The germline CDR1 and CDR2 sequences are SNHLY and FYNNEI. The V and J ends lost 4 bases and 1 base respectively, with 9 bases between them. This CDR3 reads CASSVSARTDTQYF. CDR3 bases: TGTGCCAGCAGTGTTTCAGCGCGCACAGATACGCAGTATTTT.

V and J are TRBV28 and TRBJ2-7; tentative D call: TRBD1 (5 bases). Trimming cost V 8 bases and J 8 bases, with 19 bases left between them. Germline lookup yields CDR1 MDHEN and CDR2 SYDVKM. CDR3 size: 13 residues. CDR3 sequence reads: CASLSTDPDKQYF. CDR3 nucleotide sequence: TGTGCCAGCCTTTCGACAGATCCTGACAAGCAGTACTTC.

The V gene is TRBV23-1, the J gene TRBJ2-7, with D possibly matching TRBD1 (6 bases). TRBV23-1 falls under the ORF class, with uncertain function. CDR3 length: 14 residues. Trimming removed 8 bases from V and 3 bases from J, with 17 bases in between. The CDR3 spells CASCLMGHDYEQYF. The CDR3 DNA follows: TGCGCCAGCTGCCTTATGGGACACGACTACGAGCAGTACTTC.